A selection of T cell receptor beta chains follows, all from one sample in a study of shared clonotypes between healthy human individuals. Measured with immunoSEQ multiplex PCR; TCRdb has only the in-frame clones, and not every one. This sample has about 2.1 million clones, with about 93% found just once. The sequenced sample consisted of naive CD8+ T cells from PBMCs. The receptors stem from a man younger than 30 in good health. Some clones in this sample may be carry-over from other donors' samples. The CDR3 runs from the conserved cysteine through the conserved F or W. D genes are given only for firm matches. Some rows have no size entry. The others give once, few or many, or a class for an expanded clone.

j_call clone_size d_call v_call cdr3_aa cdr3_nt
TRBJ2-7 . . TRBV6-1 CASSEARGRFSYEQEQYF TGTGCCAGCAGTGAAGCGCGCGGCAGATTCAGCTACGAGCAGGAGCAGTACTTC
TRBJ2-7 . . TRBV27 CASTSKGLASHEQYF TGTGCCAGCACCTCAAAAGGTTTGGCCTCCCACGAGCAGTACTTC
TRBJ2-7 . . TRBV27 CASRGRDYYEQYF TGTGCCAGCCGGGGCAGGGATTACTACGAGCAGTACTTC
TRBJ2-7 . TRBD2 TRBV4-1 CASSQPGTSGYEQYF TGCGCCAGCAGCCAACCCGGGACTAGCGGTTACGAGCAGTACTTC
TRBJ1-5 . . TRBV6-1 CASSEGVRRARDYQPQHF TGTGCCAGCAGTGAAGGTGTCCGGAGGGCCCGAGATTATCAGCCCCAGCATTTT
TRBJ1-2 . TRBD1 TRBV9 CASSVGPGQNYGYTF TGTGCCAGCAGCGTAGGCCCGGGACAGAACTATGGCTACACCTTC
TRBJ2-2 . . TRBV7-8 CASSLEGGYTGELFF TGTGCCAGCAGCTTAGAGGGGGGATACACCGGGGAGCTGTTTTTT
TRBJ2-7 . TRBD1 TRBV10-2 CASSPTGQSYEQYF TGCGCCAGCAGCCCAACGGGACAGTCCTACGAGCAGTACTTC
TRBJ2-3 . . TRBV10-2 CASSVYSDTQYF TGCGCCAGCAGTGTTTACTCAGATACGCAGTATTTT
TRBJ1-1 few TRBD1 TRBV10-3 CAISENRGEAFF TGTGCCATCAGTGAGAACAGGGGAGAAGCTTTCTTT
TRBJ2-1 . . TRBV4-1 CASSEGEAYNEQFF TGCGCCAGCAGTGAGGGGGAAGCTTACAATGAGCAGTTCTTC
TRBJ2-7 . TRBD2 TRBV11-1 CASSSARLAHEQYF TGTGCCAGCAGCTCAGCCCGACTAGCCCACGAGCAGTACTTC
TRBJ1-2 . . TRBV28 CASSLVSGAAYGYTF TGTGCCAGCAGTTTAGTGTCGGGGGCAGCCTATGGCTACACCTTC
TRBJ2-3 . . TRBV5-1 CASSLADTPPTDTQYF TGCGCCAGCAGCTTGGCGGACACCCCCCCCACAGATACGCAGTATTTT
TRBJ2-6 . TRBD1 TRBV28 CASSFFNIPGQAYSGANVLTF TGTGCCAGCAGTTTTTTCAATATCCCGGGACAGGCGTACTCTGGGGCCAACGTCCTGACTTTC
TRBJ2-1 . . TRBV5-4 CASSPLVSYNEQFF TGTGCCAGCAGCCCATTGGTGTCATACAATGAGCAGTTCTTC